The clone carrying this TCR beta chain was counted between two and nine times. Its antigen is unidentified. Losses at the gene ends were 4 bases for V and 7 bases for J; bases not matched to a gene: 8. Germline CDR1 MGHRA, CDR2 YSYEKL. The CDR3 has 15 amino acids. This entry is derived from a study of beta chain features in type 1 diabetes. Overall study findings and caveats: Type 1 diabetes patients had fewer VDJ junction insertions and more deletions. TCRB CDR3s from Type 1 diabetes patients were moderately but significantly shorter in all four CD4+ subsets.

Expressed TCRB transcripts were sequenced, since all the RNA that had been isolated was reverse transcribed. Measured with immunoSEQ multiplex PCR; TCRdb has only the in-frame clones, and not every one. This table holds about 450,000 clones, over 9.5% found once. Naive, central memory, regulatory and stem cell-like memory cells within the CD4+ compartment were sorted using CD45RO/CCR7/CD25/CD127/CD95/CD27. The sample comprised naive CD4+ T cells from blood. The gene calls are TRBV4-1 and TRBJ2-1; TRBD2 aligns across 9 bases. The receptor was derived from a woman aged 18-29 years in good health. CDR3 loop: CASSPVGLAQNEQFF. The CDR3, as DNA: TGCGCCAGCAGCCCAGTAGGACTAGCGCAGAATGAGCAGTTCTTC.